This T cell receptor beta chain originates from a study of blood T cell repertoires in COVID-19. Whole-study context: Sites in the United States, Italy and Spain provided acute and convalescent COVID-19 samples.

Here immunoSEQ multiplex PCR was the method, and the copy in TCRdb shows in-frame clones only, minus some. The sample yields some 200,000 clones, 70% to 90% seen once. Seattle's cohort entered during active infection and was followed longitudinally. The CDR3 has 14 amino acids. CDR1 MNHEY and CDR2 SMNVEV come from the germline V gene (reference sequence). J gave up 3 bases and V 7 bases, and 6 bases lay outside the gene matches. The clonotype was recovered from a man aged 60 to 69 with COVID-19, enrolled during active disease. The sample taken for sequencing was peripheral blood. This chain connects TRBV27 to TRBJ1-1; 9 bases match TRBD1. CDR3 sequence: CASTKQGAYTEAFF. CDR3 DNA: TGTGCCAGCACCAAACAGGGGGCGTACACTGAAGCTTTCTTT.